This paragraph covers one TCR beta chain sequence. CDR1 LNHDA and CDR2 SQIVND come from the germline V gene (reference sequence). The CDR3 totals 16 residues. The V gene lost 3 bases and the J gene lost 4 bases, with 17 bases spanning the gap. The data were taken from a study of blood T cell repertoires in COVID-19. In the study overall: Acute-phase and convalescent COVID-19 samples originated in the United States, Italy and Spain. In each case, the material was cDNA or gDNA derived from T cells, B-cell-depleted T cells, or PBMCs.

Authors' methods: Amplification with reference gene primers provided the estimates of nucleated cell counts. Only in-frame clones appear in the TCRdb table, and some are missing; sequencing was by immunoSEQ multiplex PCR. V, J and clone size were drawn from that table, and D and trimming were deduced from the DNA. The top ten hold around a fifth of the sample, which has tens of thousands of clones, approximately 86% seen once. Input material: peripheral blood. The TCR sequence derives from an older man with acute or convalescent COVID-19. The chain employs TRBV19 and TRBJ2-3, with D perhaps matching TRBD2 (5 bases). CDR3 coding DNA: TGTGCCAGTAGTATGCGTGCTAGCCCCCGGTCAGATACGCAGTATTTT. Amino acids: CASSMRASPRSDTQYF.